The entry that follows covers one T cell receptor beta chain sequence. Authors' data handling: From reference gene primer amplification, estimates of nucleated cell counts were derived. TCRdb keeps only in-frame clones here, not all; method: immunoSEQ multiplex PCR. For V, J and clone size, that table is used; D and trimming come from the DNA. The sample lists 65,000 to 80,000 clones, approximately 89% occurring once. The data derive from a study of blood T cell repertoires in COVID-19. At the level of the study: Samples of COVID-19 (acute and convalescent) were obtained from the United States, Italy and Spain. From T cells, B-cell-depleted T cells, or PBMCs came the material, which was cDNA or gDNA.

V shed 6 bases, J shed 2 bases, and the junction held 4 bases outside the gene matches. Per the germline V gene, CDR1 is KGHSH and CDR2 is LQKENI. This CDR3 has 15 amino acids. The chain uses TRBV18 and TRBJ1-5; 10 bases are a match to TRBD1. Specimen: peripheral blood. This clonotype originated in a man aged 50-60 years with active COVID-19. For the CDR3, the DNA is TGTGCCAGCTCTCACGGGACAGGGGGCAATCAGCCCCAGCATTTT. This translates into CASSHGTGGNQPQHF.